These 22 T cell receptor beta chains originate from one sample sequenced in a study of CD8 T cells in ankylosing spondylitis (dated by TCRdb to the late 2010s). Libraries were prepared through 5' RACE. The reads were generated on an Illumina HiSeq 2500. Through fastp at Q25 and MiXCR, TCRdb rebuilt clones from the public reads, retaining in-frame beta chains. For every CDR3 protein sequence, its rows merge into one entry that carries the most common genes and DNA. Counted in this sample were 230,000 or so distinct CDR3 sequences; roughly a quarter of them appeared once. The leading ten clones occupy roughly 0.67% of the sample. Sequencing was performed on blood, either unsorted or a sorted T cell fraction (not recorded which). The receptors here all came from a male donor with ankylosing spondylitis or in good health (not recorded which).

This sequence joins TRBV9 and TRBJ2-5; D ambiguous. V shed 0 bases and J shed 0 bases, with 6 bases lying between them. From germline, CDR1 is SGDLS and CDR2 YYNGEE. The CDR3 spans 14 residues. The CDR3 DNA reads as TGTGCCAGCAGCGTAGAGGGTCACCAAGAGACCCAGTACTTC. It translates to CASSVEGHQETQYF.

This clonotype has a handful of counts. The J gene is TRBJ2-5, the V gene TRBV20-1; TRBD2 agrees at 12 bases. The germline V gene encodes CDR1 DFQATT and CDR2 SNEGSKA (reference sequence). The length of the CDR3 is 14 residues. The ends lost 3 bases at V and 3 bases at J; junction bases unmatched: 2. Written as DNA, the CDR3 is TGCAGTGCTAGTCTAGCGGGGGGGAAAGAGACCCAGTACTTC. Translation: CSASLAGGKETQYF.

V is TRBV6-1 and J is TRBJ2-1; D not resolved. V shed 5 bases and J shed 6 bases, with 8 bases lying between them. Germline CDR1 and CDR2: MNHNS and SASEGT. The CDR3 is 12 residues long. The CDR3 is CASSIRANEQFF. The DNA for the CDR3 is TGTGCCAGCAGTATTCGGGCCAATGAGCAGTTCTTC.

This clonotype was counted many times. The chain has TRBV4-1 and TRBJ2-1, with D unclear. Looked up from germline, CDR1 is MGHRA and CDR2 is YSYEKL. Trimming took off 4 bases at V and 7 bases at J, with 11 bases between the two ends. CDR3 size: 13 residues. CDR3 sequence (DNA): TGCGCCAGCAGCCTGTCCCCTGGGAATGAGCAGTTCTTC. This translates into CASSLSPGNEQFF.

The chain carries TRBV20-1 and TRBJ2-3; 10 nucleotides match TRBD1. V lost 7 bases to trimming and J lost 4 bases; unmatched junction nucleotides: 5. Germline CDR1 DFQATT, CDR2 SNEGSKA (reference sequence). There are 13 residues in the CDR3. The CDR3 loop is CSGGTGAPDTQYF. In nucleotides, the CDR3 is TGCAGTGGCGGGACAGGGGCTCCAGATACGCAGTATTTT.

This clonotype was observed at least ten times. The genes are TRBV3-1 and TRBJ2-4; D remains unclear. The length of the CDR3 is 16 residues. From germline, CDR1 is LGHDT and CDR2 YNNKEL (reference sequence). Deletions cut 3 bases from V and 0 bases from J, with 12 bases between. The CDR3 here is CASSQRSVGAKNIQYF. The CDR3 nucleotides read TGTGCCAGCAGCCAGAGGAGTGTCGGAGCCAAAAACATTCAGTACTTC.

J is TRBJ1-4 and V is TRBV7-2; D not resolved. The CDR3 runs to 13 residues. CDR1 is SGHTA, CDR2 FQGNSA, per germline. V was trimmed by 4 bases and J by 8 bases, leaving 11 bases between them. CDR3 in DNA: TGTGCCAGCAGCTGGAATGGAGTCGAAAAACTGTTTTTT. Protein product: CASSWNGVEKLFF.

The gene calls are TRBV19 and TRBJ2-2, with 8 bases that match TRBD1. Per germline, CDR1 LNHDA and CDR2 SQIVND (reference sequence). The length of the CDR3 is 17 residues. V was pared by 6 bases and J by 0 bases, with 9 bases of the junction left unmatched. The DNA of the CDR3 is TGTGCCAGTAGCCGGGACAGGTGGCGATCGAACACCGGGGAGCTGTTTTTT. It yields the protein CASSRDRWRSNTGELFF.

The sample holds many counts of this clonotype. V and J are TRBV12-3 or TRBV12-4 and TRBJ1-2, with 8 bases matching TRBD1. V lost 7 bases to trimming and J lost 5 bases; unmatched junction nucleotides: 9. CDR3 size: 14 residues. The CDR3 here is CASNIGQGPYGYTF. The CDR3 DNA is TGTGCCAGCAACATCGGACAGGGACCGTATGGCTACACCTTC.

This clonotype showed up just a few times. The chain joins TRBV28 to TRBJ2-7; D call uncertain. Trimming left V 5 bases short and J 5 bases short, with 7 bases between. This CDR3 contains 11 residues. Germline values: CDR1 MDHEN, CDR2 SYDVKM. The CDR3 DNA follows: TGTGCCAGCAGTAACAGACACGAGCAGTACTTC. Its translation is CASSNRHEQYF. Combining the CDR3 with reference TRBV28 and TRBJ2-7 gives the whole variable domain DVKVTQSSRYLVKRTGEKVFLECVQDMDHENMFWYRQDPGLGLRLIYFSYDVKMKEKGDIPEGYSVSREKKERFSLILESASTNQTSMYLCASSNRHEQYFGPGTRLTVT.

CDR3 in DNA: TGTGCCAGCAGGGCCTCCGGGACAGCGCCTAGCACAGATACGCAGTATTTT. Translating gives CASRASGTAPSTDTQYF. The chain couples TRBV6-1 to TRBJ2-3; 7 nucleotides align to TRBD1. The germline V gene encodes CDR1 MNHNS and CDR2 SASEGT. The CDR3 has 17 amino acids. Losses at the gene ends were 6 bases for V and 0 bases for J; bases not matched to a gene: 12.

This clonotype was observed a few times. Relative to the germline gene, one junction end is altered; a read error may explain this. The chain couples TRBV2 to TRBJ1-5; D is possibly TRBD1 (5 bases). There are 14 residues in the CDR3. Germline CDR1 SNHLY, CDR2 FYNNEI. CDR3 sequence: CASLPGLTGQAQHF. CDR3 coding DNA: TGTGCCAGTCTTCCGGGACTGACGGGTCAGGCCCAGCATTTT.

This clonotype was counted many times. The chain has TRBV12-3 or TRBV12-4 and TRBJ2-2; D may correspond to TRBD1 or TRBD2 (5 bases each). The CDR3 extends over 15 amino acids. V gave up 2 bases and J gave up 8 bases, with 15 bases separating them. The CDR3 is CASSLRGTNRGELFF. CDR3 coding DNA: TGTGCCAGCAGTTTACGTGGGACCAATCGGGGGGAGCTGTTTTTT.

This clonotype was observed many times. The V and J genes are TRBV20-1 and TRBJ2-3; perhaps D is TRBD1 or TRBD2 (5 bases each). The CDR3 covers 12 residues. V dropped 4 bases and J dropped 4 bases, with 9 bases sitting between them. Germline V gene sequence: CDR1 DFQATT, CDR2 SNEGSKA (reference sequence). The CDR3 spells CSAKRGADTQYF. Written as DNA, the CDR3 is TGCAGTGCTAAGCGAGGGGCAGATACGCAGTATTTT.

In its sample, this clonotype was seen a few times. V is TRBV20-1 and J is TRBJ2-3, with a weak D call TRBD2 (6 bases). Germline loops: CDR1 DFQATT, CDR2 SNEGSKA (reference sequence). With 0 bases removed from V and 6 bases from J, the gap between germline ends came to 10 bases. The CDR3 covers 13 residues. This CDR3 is CSARDGGRDTQYF. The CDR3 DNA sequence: TGCAGTGCTAGAGATGGAGGGCGGGATACGCAGTATTTT.

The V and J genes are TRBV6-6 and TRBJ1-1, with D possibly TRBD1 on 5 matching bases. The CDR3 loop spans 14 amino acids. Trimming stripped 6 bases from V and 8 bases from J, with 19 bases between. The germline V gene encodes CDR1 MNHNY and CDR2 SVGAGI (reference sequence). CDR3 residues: CASSPSGGGYEAFF. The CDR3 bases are TGTGCCAGCAGCCCTTCCGGGGGGGGGTACGAAGCTTTCTTT.

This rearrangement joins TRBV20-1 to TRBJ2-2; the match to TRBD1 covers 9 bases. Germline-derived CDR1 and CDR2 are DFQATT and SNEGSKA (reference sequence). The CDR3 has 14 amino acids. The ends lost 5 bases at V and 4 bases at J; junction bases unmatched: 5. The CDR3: CSAFGQGSTGELFF. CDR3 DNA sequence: TGCAGTGCTTTCGGACAGGGGAGCACCGGGGAGCTGTTTTTT.

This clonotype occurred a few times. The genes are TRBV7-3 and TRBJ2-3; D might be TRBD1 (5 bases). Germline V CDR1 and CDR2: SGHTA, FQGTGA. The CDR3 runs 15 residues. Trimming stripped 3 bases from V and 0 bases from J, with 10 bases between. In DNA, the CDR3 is TGTGCCAGCAGCTTCGGACAACCTAGCACAGATACGCAGTATTTT. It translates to CASSFGQPSTDTQYF.

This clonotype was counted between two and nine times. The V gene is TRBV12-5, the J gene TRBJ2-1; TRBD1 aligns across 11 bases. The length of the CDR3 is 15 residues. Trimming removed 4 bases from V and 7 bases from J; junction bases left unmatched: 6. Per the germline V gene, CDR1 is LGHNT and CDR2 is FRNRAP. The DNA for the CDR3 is TGTGCTAGTGGTTCGGGGACAGGGGGTCCGAATGAGCAGTTCTTC. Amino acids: CASGSGTGGPNEQFF.

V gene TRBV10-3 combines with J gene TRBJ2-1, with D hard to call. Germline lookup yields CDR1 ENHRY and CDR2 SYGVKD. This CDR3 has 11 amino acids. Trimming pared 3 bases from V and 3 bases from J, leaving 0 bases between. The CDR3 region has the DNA TGTGCCATCAGTGACTACAATGAGCAGTTCTTC. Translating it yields CAISDYNEQFF.

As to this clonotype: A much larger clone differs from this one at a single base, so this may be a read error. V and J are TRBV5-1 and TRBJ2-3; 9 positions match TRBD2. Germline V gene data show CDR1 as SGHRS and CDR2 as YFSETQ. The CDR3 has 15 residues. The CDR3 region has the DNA TGCGCCAGCAGTTCCAGCGGGGGGCCTGCAGATACGAAGTATTTT. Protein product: CASSSSGGPADTKYF.

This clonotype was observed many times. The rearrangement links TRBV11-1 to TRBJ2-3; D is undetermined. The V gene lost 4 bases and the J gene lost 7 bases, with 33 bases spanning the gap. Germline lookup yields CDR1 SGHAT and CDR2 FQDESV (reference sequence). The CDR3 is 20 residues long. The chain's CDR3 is CASSSRGQAVENRAANTQYF. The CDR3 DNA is TGTGCCAGCAGCTCCAGAGGCCAGGCGGTGGAAAATCGGGCTGCGAATACGCAGTATTTT.